The 7 T cell receptor beta chains below were found in one sample sequenced in a study of human T cells and chemical hapten exposure (dated by TCRdb to the early 2020s). The time point label for this specimen denotes: patch test 1, 2 weeks after DPC sensitization. Read against the paper, the sample's treatment or condition label means: therapeutic diphenylcyclopropenone sensitization with weekly scalp DPC. The library was prepared using RACE. The listed sequencing device is NextSeq 500. The public reads were reprocessed in TCRdb via fastp at Q25 and MiXCR, keeping in-frame beta chains. One record per CDR3 amino acid sequence lists the most common genes and DNA. The sample table contains around 150,000 distinct CDR3 sequences; only one count was recorded for around 15% of them. The top ten constitute approximately 1.5% of the sample. The sample in question was whole blood, obtained in connection with sensitization to the hapten diphenylcyclopropenone (DPC). The receptors derive from a woman aged 25 to 39 with alopecia areata. Some clones in this sample may be carry-over from other donors' samples.

This chain joins TRBV7-3 and TRBJ1-1; possibly TRBD1 for D (5 bases). Germline CDR1 reads SGHTA; CDR2 reads FQGTGA. CDR3 length: 15 residues. V was trimmed by 1 base and J by 7 bases, leaving 16 bases between them. CDR3 DNA sequence: TGTGCCAGCAGCTTAATGGGCGGGACCGTGGGTGAAGCTTTCTTT. It translates to CASSLMGGTVGEAFF.

At least ten counts were recorded for this clonotype. The chain links TRBV28 to TRBJ1-3; a weak D match, TRBD1 (5 bases). V was pared by 5 bases and J by 7 bases, with 24 bases between. The germline CDR1 and CDR2 sequences are MDHEN and SYDVKM. The CDR3 has 17 amino acids. The DNA of the CDR3 is TGTGCCAGCAGTCCTCCGAACGGGGCCGGCGGGAGGAACACCATATATTTT. Protein product: CASSPPNGAGGRNTIYF.

The chain combines TRBV14 with TRBJ2-1; D remains ambiguous. The germline V and J ends were trimmed by 1 base and 7 bases, with 8 bases remaining between them. This CDR3 is built from 13 residues. Germline CDR1 reads SGHDN; CDR2 reads FVKESK. The CDR3 DNA reads TGTGCCAGCAGCCAAGTTTTAGCAAATGAGCAGTTCTTC. Its translation is CASSQVLANEQFF. Together with reference TRBV14 and TRBJ2-1, the CDR3 gives the full variable domain: EAGVTQFPSHSVIEKGQTVTLRCDPISGHDNLYWYRRVMGKEIKFLLHFVKESKQDESGMPNNRFLAERTGGTYSTLKVQPAELEDSGVYFCASSQVLANEQFFGPGTRLTVL.

This clonotype occurred many times. V gene TRBV7-2 combines with J gene TRBJ1-4; D is uncertain. The V and J ends lost 5 bases and 7 bases respectively, with 8 bases between them. The CDR3 is 12 residues long. The V gene's germline CDR1 is SGHTA and CDR2 FQGNSA. The CDR3 protein is CASSVDTEKLFF. For the CDR3, the DNA is TGTGCCAGCAGCGTCGATACTGAAAAACTGTTTTTT. The full variable domain, in which reference TRBV7-2 and TRBJ1-4 provide the parts outside the CDR3, is GAGVSQSPSNKVTEKGKDVELRCDPISGHTALYWYRQSLGQGLEFLIYFQGNSAPDKSGLPSDRFSAERTGGSVSTLTIQRTQQEDSAVYLCASSVDTEKLFFGSGTQLSVL.

The table lists this clonotype with a few counts. The chain joins TRBV18 to TRBJ1-6; D is ambiguous. The CDR3 has 17 amino acids. Germline V CDR1 and CDR2: KGHSH, LQKENI. V was trimmed by 6 bases and J by 0 bases, leaving 15 bases between them. The chain's CDR3 is CASSKTPASSYNSPLHF. DNA of the CDR3: TGTGCCAGCTCTAAAACCCCAGCCAGCTCCTATAATTCACCCCTCCACTTT.

The chain is built from TRBV2 and TRBJ2-7; D not resolved. The CDR3 runs 13 residues. Trimming took 1 base from V and 6 from J, leaving 10 bases between them. CDR1 is SNHLY and CDR2 is FYNNEI in the germline V gene. DNA of the CDR3: TGTGCCAGCAGTGAAGTCTTGCCGGGCGAGCAGTACTTC. Translating it yields CASSEVLPGEQYF.

This clonotype was picked up many times. This chain connects TRBV29-1 to TRBJ1-1; D not resolved. Between the trimmed V and J ends, which lost 5 bases and 8 bases, there was a span of 9 bases. The CDR3 contains 10 residues. Germline CDR1 SQVTM, CDR2 ANQGSEA. The CDR3 DNA reads TGCAGCGTTAACACGGGGGAAGCTTTCTTT. It is translated as CSVNTGEAFF.